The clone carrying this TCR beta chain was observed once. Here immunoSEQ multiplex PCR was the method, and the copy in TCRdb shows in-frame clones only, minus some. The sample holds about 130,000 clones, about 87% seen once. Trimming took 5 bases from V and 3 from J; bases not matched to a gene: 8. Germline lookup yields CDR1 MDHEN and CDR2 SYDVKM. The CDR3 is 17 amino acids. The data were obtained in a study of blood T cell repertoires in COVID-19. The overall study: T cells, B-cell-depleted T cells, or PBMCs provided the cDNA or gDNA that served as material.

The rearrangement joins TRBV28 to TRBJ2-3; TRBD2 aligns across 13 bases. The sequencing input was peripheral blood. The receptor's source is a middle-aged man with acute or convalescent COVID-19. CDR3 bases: TGTGCCAGCAGTCTCCCCCGACTAGCGGGAGGTACAGATACGCAGTATTTT. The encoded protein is CASSLPRLAGGTDTQYF.